These 13 T cell receptor beta chains came from one sample sequenced in a study of T cell repertoires in cytomegalovirus infection. TCRdb re-derived calls from the reads in MiXCR, one entry per CDR3 protein. Of 120,000 to 150,000 distinct CDR3 sequences listed, 5.5% to 7% are singletons. Source material: PBMCs. The receptor set was obtained from a human donor in good health (CMV status not recorded). Some clones in this sample may be carry-over from other donors' samples.

At least ten counts were recorded for this clonotype. The chain uses TRBV7-8 and TRBJ1-1, with D uncertain. The CDR3 is 14 amino acids. Trimming pared 3 bases from V and 1 base from J, leaving 9 bases between. Germline V CDR1 and CDR2: SGHVS, FQNEAQ. The CDR3 coding sequence is TGTGCCAGCAGCTTGGGCGATAGGAACACTGAAGCTTTCTTT. This sequence encodes CASSLGDRNTEAFF.

The table lists this clonotype with many counts. The rearrangement joins TRBV2 to TRBJ1-2; 7 bases are shared with TRBD1. V shed 3 bases and J 3 bases; nucleotides not matched to a gene: 4. Germline values: CDR1 SNHLY, CDR2 FYNNEI. This CDR3 has 14 residues. The CDR3 protein is CASSERRGDYGYTF. CDR3 nucleotide sequence: TGTGCCAGCAGTGAGCGCAGGGGGGACTATGGCTACACCTTC.

Ten or more counts support this clonotype. V usage is TRBV7-2 and J usage is TRBJ1-1; D gene unclear. Germline values: CDR1 SGHTA, CDR2 FQGNSA. The V end lost 8 bases, the J end lost 4 bases, and 8 bases lay between the germline ends. The CDR3 is made up of 11 amino acids. The CDR3 protein is CASARFTEAFF. The CDR3 DNA sequence: TGTGCCAGCGCGAGATTCACTGAAGCTTTCTTT.

There are many counts of this clonotype. J is TRBJ2-1 and V is TRBV7-2; no clear D. V was cut by 3 bases and J by 7 bases, with 16 bases left in between. The CDR3 covers 15 residues. Germline V CDR1 and CDR2: SGHTA, FQGNSA. In nucleotides, the CDR3 is TGTGCCAGCAGCTTGACGGTCGTAGGGTTGAATGAGCAGTTCTTC. Its protein product is CASSLTVVGLNEQFF.

The chain combines TRBV10-3 with TRBJ1-3; TRBD1 aligns across 9 bases. The V segment lost 7 bases and the J segment 2 bases; nucleotides outside the gene matches: 9. The germline CDR1 and CDR2 sequences are ENHRY and SYGVKD. The CDR3 has 16 residues. The CDR3 DNA sequence: TGTGCCATCACCGCTACAGGGGGCGTAACTGGAAACACCATATATTTT. Its protein product is CAITATGGVTGNTIYF.

This clonotype was seen at least ten times. An end of the junction does not agree with germline; a read error may underlie this. J is TRBJ1-2 and V is TRBV10-2, with unresolved D. The CDR3 has 13 residues. Germline values: CDR1 WSHSY, CDR2 SAAADI. Written as DNA, the CDR3 is TGCGCCAGCAATGAGGATAATAACTATGGCTACACCTTC. As protein: CASNEDNNYGYTF.

This clonotype was recorded at least ten times. The chain combines TRBV29-1 with TRBJ2-3; 7 bases fit TRBD2. The trim removed 7 bases at V and 0 bases at J, leaving 7 bases unmatched. CDR1 is SQVTM, CDR2 ANQGSEA, per germline. The CDR3 contains 14 residues. The CDR3 loop is CSASGTISTDTQYF. As DNA, the CDR3 is TGCAGCGCCAGCGGGACCATTAGCACAGATACGCAGTATTTT.

This clonotype has at least ten counts. The gene calls are TRBV6-2 or TRBV6-3 and TRBJ2-1, with 7 bases matching TRBD1. The V gene's germline CDR1 is MNHEY and CDR2 SVGEGT. The CDR3 extends over 14 amino acids. V lost 8 bases, J lost 7 bases, and 11 bases stayed unmatched. CDR3 sequence (DNA): TGTGCCAGCTCCCGGCAGGGGGAGAGAAATGAGCAGTTCTTC. Translated, it gives CASSRQGERNEQFF.

This clonotype was seen repeatedly, ten times or more. The chain combines TRBV29-1 with TRBJ1-1; 9 bases agree with TRBD1. The CDR3 extends over 12 amino acids. Germline loops: CDR1 SQVTM, CDR2 ANQGSEA. The V and J ends lost 7 bases and 2 bases, in that order; junction bases with no gene match: 2. The CDR3 nucleotides read TGCAGCGGGGGACAGGGAAACACTGAAGCTTTCTTT. This encodes CSGGQGNTEAFF.

There are many counts of this clonotype. The chain combines TRBV7-2 with TRBJ2-1; a possible D gene is TRBD2 (5 bases). CDR3 size: 15 residues. CDR1 and CDR2 (germline): SGHTA, FQGNSA. With 6 bases removed from V and 4 bases from J, the gap between germline ends came to 16 bases. The CDR3 here is CASSTRKGNYNEQFF. For the CDR3, the DNA is TGTGCCAGCAGTACTAGAAAAGGGAATTACAATGAGCAGTTCTTC. The full variable domain, its missing parts supplied by reference TRBV7-2 and TRBJ2-1, is GAGVSQSPSNKVTEKGKDVELRCDPISGHTALYWYRQSLGQGLEFLIYFQGNSAPDKSGLPSDRFSAERTGGSVSTLTIQRTQQEDSAVYLCASSTRKGNYNEQFFGPGTRLTVL.

This clonotype was observed many times. The V gene is TRBV7-2, the J gene TRBJ1-5, with a possible D match to TRBD1 (6 bases). This CDR3 contains 15 residues. V was cut by 5 bases and J by 0 bases, with 11 bases left in between. The germline V gene has CDR1 SGHTA and CDR2 FQGNSA. The CDR3 DNA reads TGTGCCAGCAGCCCGACAGGAGATAGCAATCAGCCCCAGCATTTT. Protein product: CASSPTGDSNQPQHF.

J is TRBJ2-3 and V is TRBV28, with TRBD2 identical over 11 bases. The CDR3 sequence is 16 residues long. The V and J ends lost 6 bases and 5 bases, in that order; junction bases with no gene match: 10. Germline CDR1 and CDR2: MDHEN and SYDVKM. CDR3 amino acids: CASSISGGARGDTQYF. The CDR3 coding sequence is TGTGCCAGCAGCATTAGCGGGGGGGCCAGAGGAGATACGCAGTATTTT. The full variable domain, completed using reference TRBV28 and TRBJ2-3, is DVKVTQSSRYLVKRTGEKVFLECVQDMDHENMFWYRQDPGLGLRLIYFSYDVKMKEKGDIPEGYSVSREKKERFSLILESASTNQTSMYLCASSISGGARGDTQYFGPGTRLTVL.

V and J are TRBV6-2 or TRBV6-3 and TRBJ2-2, with D unclear. The germline gives CDR1 MNHEY, CDR2 SVGEGT. This CDR3 contains 16 residues. V shed 6 bases and J shed 2 bases, with 16 bases lying between them. The CDR3 DNA sequence: TGTGCCAGCAGCTACCTCCCTTGGGTAAACACCGGGGAGCTGTTTTTT. The encoded protein is CASSYLPWVNTGELFF.